These 17 T cell receptor beta chains came from one sample sequenced in a study of T cell repertoires in cytomegalovirus infection. No antigen has been assigned to these receptors. TCRdb passed the reads through MiXCR, listing each CDR3 protein once. Among about 890,000 distinct CDR3 sequences listed, approximately 31% were seen once. Sequencing used cultured CD8+ T cells from PBMCs, obtained from culture after CMV antigen stimulation. These TCRs come from a human donor in good health (CMV status not recorded). Some clones in this sample may be carry-over from other donors' samples.

The genes are TRBV15 and TRBJ1-5; no definite D call. The CDR3 is 15 amino acids. With 0 bases removed from V and 6 bases from J, the gap between germline ends came to 12 bases. Per germline, CDR1 LNHNV and CDR2 YYDKDF (reference sequence). CDR3 sequence reads: CATSRDRSPRQPQHF. CDR3 coding DNA: TGTGCCACCAGCAGAGATAGGTCACCGCGTCAGCCCCAGCATTTT.

This clonotype was seen more than once but under ten times. This chain links TRBV14 with TRBJ2-7; 7 positions agree with TRBD1. Germline CDR1 SGHDN, CDR2 FVKESK. V trimming: 0 bases; J trimming: 0 bases; junction bases outside the gene matches: 8. The CDR3 loop spans 17 amino acids. Here the CDR3 reads CASSQESDRPSSYEQYF. The CDR3 region has the DNA TGTGCCAGCAGCCAAGAGTCGGACAGGCCGAGCTCCTACGAGCAGTACTTC.

This clonotype was counted only a few times. V gene TRBV10-2 combines with J gene TRBJ1-2, with 7 bases fitting TRBD1. Trimming removed 4 bases from V and 3 bases from J; junction bases left unmatched: 5. The CDR3 is made up of 14 amino acids. Germline V gene lookup returns CDR1 WSHSY and CDR2 SAAADI. CDR3: CASSGRGLDYGYTF. In nucleotides, the CDR3 is TGCGCCAGCAGTGGAAGGGGGCTAGACTATGGCTACACCTTC.

V gene TRBV7-2 combines with J gene TRBJ1-6, with 8 bases lining up with TRBD1. Germline trimming cut 0 bases from V and 2 bases from J; bases unmatched to any gene: 3. CDR3 length: 17 amino acids. CDR1 and CDR2 from the germline V gene are SGHTA and FQGNSA. CDR3 sequence reads: CASSLAGTGAYNSPLHF. The CDR3 DNA is TGTGCCAGCAGCTTAGCCGGGACAGGCGCCTATAATTCACCCCTCCACTTT.

This clonotype was picked up a small number of times. The chain recombines TRBV19 with TRBJ2-7; D assignment may be TRBD1 or TRBD2 (6 bases each). Looked up from germline, CDR1 is LNHDA and CDR2 is SQIVND (reference sequence). The CDR3 covers 14 residues. With 3 bases removed from V and 3 bases from J, the gap between germline ends came to 12 bases. In nucleotides, the CDR3 is TGTGCCAGTAGTATTGAAGGGGGGATCTACGAGCAGTACTTC. This translates into CASSIEGGIYEQYF. The entire variable domain, with the rest obtained from reference TRBV19 and TRBJ2-7, is as follows: DGGITQSPKYLFRKEGQNVTLSCEQNLNHDAMYWYRQDPGQGLRLIYYSQIVNDFQKGDIAEGYSVSREKKESFPLTVTSAQKNPTAFYLCASSIEGGIYEQYFGPGTRLTVT.

The chain has TRBV27 and TRBJ2-1, with D perhaps matching TRBD2 (6 bases). V was cut by 2 bases and J by 4 bases, with 12 bases left in between. Looked up from germline, CDR1 is MNHEY and CDR2 is SMNVEV (reference sequence). This CDR3 region has 15 residues. This CDR3 is CASSLIIGGYNEQFF. The CDR3, as DNA: TGTGCCAGCAGTTTAATCATCGGGGGATACAATGAGCAGTTCTTC.

V is TRBV6-1 and J is TRBJ1-4; D gene ambiguous. Trimming pared 5 bases from V and 0 bases from J, leaving 22 bases between. This CDR3 comprises 19 residues. In germline, CDR1 is MNHNS, CDR2 SASEGT. This CDR3 is CASSYLRGPILATNEKLFF. CDR3 DNA sequence: TGTGCCAGCAGTTACCTTCGCGGCCCTATCCTTGCAACTAATGAAAAACTGTTTTTT.

Remarks on this clonotype: Its ends do not fully match the called genes, so a read error is possible. This sequence joins TRBV6-9 and TRBJ2-7; maybe TRBD1 (6 bases). Per the germline V gene, CDR1 is MNHGY and CDR2 is SVAAGI. This CDR3 is built from 14 residues. This CDR3 is CASSSRTESYEQNF. The CDR3 DNA reads TGTGCCAGCAGTTCCCGGACAGAATCCTACGAGCAGAACTTC.

The table lists this clonotype with a count of one. The chain links TRBV29-1 to TRBJ1-1; D unresolved. V lost 3 bases, J lost 11 bases, and 7 bases lay in between. Germline CDR1 SQVTM, CDR2 ANQGSEA. The CDR3 loop spans 9 amino acids. This chain's CDR3 is CSVDRPAFF. As DNA, the CDR3 is TGCAGCGTTGACAGGCCGGCTTTCTTT. Complete variable domain (other parts from reference TRBV29-1 and TRBJ1-1): SAVISQKPSRDICQRGTSLTIQCQVDSQVTMMFWYRQQPGQSLTLIATANQGSEATYESGFVIDKFPISRPNLTFSTLTVSNMSPEDSSIYLCSVDRPAFFGQGTRLTVV.

The V call is TRBV9, the J call TRBJ1-5; D is uncertain. V was cut by 0 bases and J by 3 bases, with 10 bases left in between. Germline V gives CDR1 SGDLS, CDR2 YYNGEE. CDR3 length: 15 residues. The CDR3 nucleotides read TGTGCCAGCAGCGTAGATGGAGGGATCAATCAGCCCCAGCATTTT. This encodes CASSVDGGINQPQHF. Drawing the rest from reference TRBV9 and TRBJ1-5, the complete variable domain is DSGVTQTPKHLITATGQRVTLRCSPRSGDLSVYWYQQSLDQGLQFLIQYYNGEERAKGNILERFSAQQFPDLHSELNLSSLELGDSALYFCASSVDGGINQPQHFGDGTRLSIL.

This clonotype was found a few times. V usage is TRBV7-9 and J usage is TRBJ1-2; no clear D gene. With 8 bases removed from V and 0 bases from J, the gap between germline ends came to 7 bases. Germline CDR1 SEHNR, CDR2 FQNEAQ (reference sequence). There are 12 residues in the CDR3. The CDR3 DNA follows: TGTGCCAGCTTTCCAGCTAACTATGGCTACACCTTC. Translation: CASFPANYGYTF.

V usage is TRBV4-2 and J usage is TRBJ2-1; 10 bases agree with TRBD2. The CDR3 has 15 residues. The germline V gene encodes CDR1 LGHNA and CDR2 YNFKEQ. V lost 2 bases to trimming and J lost 6 bases; unmatched junction nucleotides: 4. Written as DNA, the CDR3 is TGTGCCAGCAGCCAATTCAGCGGGGGGGCCAATGAGCAGTTCTTC. This encodes CASSQFSGGANEQFF.

In DNA, the CDR3 is TGTGCCAGCGGAAGGGTCAACAATGAGCAGTTCTTC. Protein product: CASGRVNNEQFF. The J gene is TRBJ2-1, the V gene TRBV27; the D is unclear. In germline, CDR1 is MNHEY, CDR2 SMNVEV (reference sequence). This CDR3 comprises 12 residues. The V and J ends lost 8 bases and 5 bases respectively, with 10 bases between them.

The table lists this clonotype with many counts. The V call is TRBV6-5, the J call TRBJ2-5; tentative D call: TRBD1 (5 bases). The germline V and J ends were trimmed by 0 bases and 3 bases, with 14 bases remaining between them. The CDR3 consists of 16 residues. Germline lookup yields CDR1 MNHEY and CDR2 SVGAGI. DNA of the CDR3: TGTGCCAGCAGTTACTCGCCAGGGTCCATAGAAGAGACCCAGTACTTC. Translated: CASSYSPGSIEETQYF.

This sequence joins TRBV10-3 and TRBJ2-7, with a tentative D call TRBD2 (6 bases). The CDR3 consists of 19 residues. V lost 3 bases and J 0 bases, leaving 24 bases between the germline ends. CDR1 is ENHRY and CDR2 is SYGVKD in the germline V gene. The CDR3 here is CAISDPGTSFSISSYEQYF. The CDR3 region has the DNA TGTGCCATCAGTGACCCCGGGACTTCCTTTTCTATCAGCTCCTACGAGCAGTACTTC.

The chain joins TRBV4-3 to TRBJ1-1; D is undetermined. The CDR3 spans 14 residues. Germline CDR1 is LGHNA and CDR2 is YSLEER. The V end lost 0 bases, the J end lost 6 bases, and 11 bases lay between the germline ends. In DNA form, the CDR3 reads TGCGCCAGCAGCCAAGAAAGGATGATCTCTGAAGCTTTCTTT. Its translation is CASSQERMISEAFF.

The chain joins TRBV20-1 to TRBJ2-2, with D maybe TRBD2 (5 bases). The CDR3 consists of 12 residues. The V gene lost 6 bases and the J gene lost 5 bases, with 10 bases spanning the gap. Looked up from germline, CDR1 is DFQATT and CDR2 is SNEGSKA (reference sequence). The CDR3 loop reads CSASRGTGELFF. As DNA, the CDR3 is TGCAGTGCGAGCCGGGGTACCGGGGAGCTGTTTTTT.